The rows below give T cell receptor beta chains drawn from one sample of a study of PD-1 blockade in classical Hodgkin lymphoma. Libraries were prepared by immunoSEQ multiplex PCR; TCRdb keeps only in-frame clonotypes and omits some of them. The table has about 39,000 clones, 75% to 85% seen once. The specimen was peripheral blood mononuclear cells (PBMCs), collected before the fourth cycle of nivolumab. The source is a human donor with classical Hodgkin lymphoma. The CDR3 runs from the conserved cysteine through the conserved F or W. D genes are given only for firm matches. The size entry is marked missing in some rows and otherwise reads once, few, many or a size class.

j_call,d_call,clone_size,v_call,cdr3_nt,cdr3_aa
TRBJ1-1,.,.,TRBV11-2,TGTGCCAGCAGCTTATATCCGGACACTGAAGCTTTCTTT,CASSLYPDTEAFF
TRBJ2-4,TRBD1,.,TRBV7-4,TGTGCCAGCAGATACAGGGGGCTAACCAAAAACATTCAGTACTTC,CASRYRGLTKNIQYF
TRBJ2-7,.,.,TRBV5-4,TGTGCCAGCAGCTTGGAGTGGAGGGCCGAGCAGTACTTC,CASSLEWRAEQYF
TRBJ2-7,TRBD1,many,TRBV6-5,TGTGCCAGCAGTTACTCGGATACAGGGGGGTACGAGCAGTACTTC,CASSYSDTGGYEQYF
TRBJ1-1,.,.,TRBV6-1,TGTGCCAGCAGTGTTGTGGGGGACACTGAAGCTTTCTTT,CASSVVGDTEAFF
TRBJ2-5,.,once,TRBV19,TGTGCCAGTAGTATTGACGGTCAAAGTTTGGAGACCCAGTACTTC,CASSIDGQSLETQYF
TRBJ1-1,.,.,TRBV18,TGTGCCAGCTCACAGGGAGAGGACACTGAAGCTTTCTTT,CASSQGEDTEAFF
TRBJ2-1,TRBD1,.,TRBV6-5,TGTGCCAGCAGTTCGGAGACAGGGAAATCCAATGAGCAGTTCTTC,CASSSETGKSNEQFF
TRBJ1-4,.,.,TRBV7-9,TGTGCCAGCAGCCAATCAGTTGAAAAACTGTTTTTT,CASSQSVEKLFF
TRBJ2-5,.,.,TRBV6-5,TGTGCCAGCAGTTCGGACCTCAGGGGGGTAGAGACCCAGTACTTC,CASSSDLRGVETQYF
TRBJ1-2,.,.,TRBV6-5,TGTGCCAGCAGTTACTCGGCAGGGTCCCTCTATGGCTACACCTTC,CASSYSAGSLYGYTF
TRBJ1-4,.,.,TRBV9,TGTGCCAGCAGTAGGGAGGGTTCAACTAATGAAAAACTGTTTTTT,CASSREGSTNEKLFF
TRBJ1-2,TRBD1,.,TRBV6-6,TGTGCCAGCACTCAAGTCGGGGACAGCCCTTTTTTC,CASTQVGDSPFF
TRBJ2-1,.,.,TRBV29-1,TGCAGCGTGGAAGTGACAGCTAATGAGCAGTTCTTC,CSVEVTANEQFF
TRBJ2-7,.,few,TRBV29-1,TGCAGCGCCGGGACGTCCACCTACGAGCAGTACTTC,CSAGTSTYEQYF
TRBJ2-5,.,.,TRBV2,TGTGCCAGCACCAAGGACAGCCAAGAGACCCAGTACTTC,CASTKDSQETQYF
TRBJ1-5,TRBD1,.,TRBV10-3,TGTGCCATCAGTTCGGACAGGAATCAGCCCCAGCATTTT,CAISSDRNQPQHF
TRBJ2-7,TRBD2,few,TRBV27,TGTGCCAGCAGTCTCAAAGGGAGGGCGGGAGAGCAGTACTTC,CASSLKGRAGEQYF
TRBJ1-2,TRBD1,.,TRBV9,TGTGCCAGCAGCGGGGACAGGGGGTCCTATAACTATGGCTACACCTTC,CASSGDRGSYNYGYTF
TRBJ2-7,.,.,TRBV5-6,TGTGCCAGCAGCTTCGGGACTTCTAGGGCCGAGCAGTACTTC,CASSFGTSRAEQYF
TRBJ2-5,.,once,TRBV7-2,TGTGCCAGCAGCGCCACGACTGAGACCCAGTACTTC,CASSATTETQYF
TRBJ2-4,.,few,TRBV4-1,TGCGCCAGCAGCTCCCACCCGGGGTACATTCAGTACTTC,CASSSHPGYIQYF
TRBJ2-7,.,.,TRBV6-5,TGTGCCAGCAGGACTCAGGGTTACGAGCAGTACTTC,CASRTQGYEQYF
TRBJ1-5,TRBD1,.,TRBV19,TGTGCCAGTAGTTCAGGACAGGGTGGCAATCAGCCCCAGCATTTT,CASSSGQGGNQPQHF
TRBJ1-6,.,.,TRBV5-1,TGCGCCAGCAGTTTATATCCGGGACGGCATAATTCACCCCTCCACTTT,CASSLYPGRHNSPLHF
TRBJ2-5,.,.,TRBV2,TGTGCCAGCAGCGCCAGTTGGCAAGAGACCCAGTACTTC,CASSASWQETQYF
TRBJ2-7,.,.,TRBV7-9,TGTGCCAGCAGCAAATGGGACTCCTACGAGCAGTACTTC,CASSKWDSYEQYF
TRBJ1-3,TRBD1,.,TRBV7-3,TGTGCCAGCAGCCCGACAGGGGCCTCTGGAAACACCATATATTTT,CASSPTGASGNTIYF
TRBJ1-2,TRBD1,.,TRBV4-3,TGCGCCAGCAGCCAAGGACAGGGTGGTAACTATGGCTACACCTTC,CASSQGQGGNYGYTF
TRBJ1-6,.,.,TRBV4-1,TGCGCCAGCAGCCAGATTACGGGGAATTCACCCCTCCACTTT,CASSQITGNSPLHF
TRBJ1-6,.,few,TRBV5-1,TGCGCCAGCAGCTTTGCACAGGGCGGGAATTCACCCCTCCACTTT,CASSFAQGGNSPLHF
TRBJ2-1,TRBD1,.,TRBV7-2,TGTGCCAGCAGCAAGGACAGGGGGCTCAATGAGCAGTTCTTC,CASSKDRGLNEQFF
TRBJ2-7,.,few,TRBV25-1,TGTGCCAGCAGGGGGGGTGGGGCCTACGAGCAGTACTTC,CASRGGGAYEQYF
TRBJ1-2,TRBD1,.,TRBV27,TGTGCCAGCAGTTCGACAGCCGGGACAGGGTTTGACTATGGCTACACCTTC,CASSSTAGTGFDYGYTF
TRBJ1-2,TRBD1,.,TRBV6-6,TGTGCCAGCAGTCCGGGACAGGGGTTTAGCTACACCTTC,CASSPGQGFSYTF
TRBJ2-3,.,.,TRBV29-1,TGCAGCGTTGGTACCGACGGGACGCAGTATTTT,CSVGTDGTQYF
TRBJ2-1,TRBD2,.,TRBV6-5,TGTGCCAGCAGTTACCGCCAGCGGGGTAAGGGCCATGAGCAGTTCTTC,CASSYRQRGKGHEQFF
TRBJ1-2,.,.,TRBV27,TGTGCCAGCAGTTTAATCAGGGGATATGGCTACACCTTC,CASSLIRGYGYTF
TRBJ2-5,TRBD2,.,TRBV7-9,TGTGCCAGCAGCTCTATAGCGGGGGGACAAGAGACCCAGTACTTC,CASSSIAGGQETQYF
TRBJ1-1,.,.,TRBV6-1,TGTGCCAGCAGTGTTAAGGGGAGCACTGAAGCTTTCTTT,CASSVKGSTEAFF
TRBJ2-2,.,.,TRBV29-1,TGCAGCGTGGTTACAGGTTCAAACACCGGGGAGCTGTTTTTT,CSVVTGSNTGELFF
TRBJ2-3,.,.,TRBV6-5,TGTGCCAGCAGACTCACAGATACGCAGTATTTT,CASRLTDTQYF
TRBJ1-4,.,.,TRBV28,TGTGCCAGCAGTTTCCGGGAGAATGAAAAACTGTTTTTT,CASSFRENEKLFF
TRBJ1-2,.,.,TRBV27,TGTGCCAGCAGCTTGTGGGACACAGCTAACTATGGCTACACCTTC,CASSLWDTANYGYTF
TRBJ1-1,.,.,TRBV7-9,TGTGCCAGCAGCTTAGGAGCCAGCATGAACACTGAAGCTTTCTTT,CASSLGASMNTEAFF
TRBJ2-5,.,.,TRBV2,TGTGCCAGCAGTGAAGCCCCCCGCAGGGGTCGGGAGACCCAGTACTTC,CASSEAPRRGRETQYF
TRBJ2-3,.,.,TRBV7-2,TGTGCCAGCAGCTTAGTAGTTCGGGATACGCAGTATTTT,CASSLVVRDTQYF
TRBJ1-3,.,.,TRBV19,TGTGCCAGTCGACACTACTCTGGAAACACCATATATTTT,CASRHYSGNTIYF
TRBJ1-1,.,.,TRBV5-1,TGCGCCAGCAGCGAGGGGCGGAGGGCCACTGAAGCTTTCTTT,CASSEGRRATEAFF
TRBJ2-3,TRBD2,.,TRBV7-2,TGTGCCAGCAGCTTAGTCCTACTTGCGGGGGGGCCTCAAGATACGCAGTATTTT,CASSLVLLAGGPQDTQYF
TRBJ2-1,TRBD2,.,TRBV11-2,TGTGCCAGCAGCTTTAGGACTAGTACCTTCTCCTACAATGAGCAGTTCTTC,CASSFRTSTFSYNEQFF
TRBJ1-2,TRBD1,.,TRBV11-2,TGTGCCAGCAGCTCGACGAGCGACAGGGCCCTCTATGGCTACACCTTC,CASSSTSDRALYGYTF
TRBJ1-1,.,.,TRBV7-9,TGTGCCAGCAGCTTAGAGGGGGGGCGCACTGAAGCTTTCTTT,CASSLEGGRTEAFF